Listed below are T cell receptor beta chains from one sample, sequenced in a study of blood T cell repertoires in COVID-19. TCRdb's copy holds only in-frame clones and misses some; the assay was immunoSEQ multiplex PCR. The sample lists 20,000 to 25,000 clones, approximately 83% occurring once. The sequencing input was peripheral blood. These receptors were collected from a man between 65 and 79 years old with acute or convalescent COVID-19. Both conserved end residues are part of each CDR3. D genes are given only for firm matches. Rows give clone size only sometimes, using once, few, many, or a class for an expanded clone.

cdr3_aa: CASSYTGNYGYTF
cdr3_nt: TGTGCCAGCAGTTACACAGGCAACTATGGCTACACCTTC
v_call: TRBV6-6
cdr3_length: 13
d_call: NA
clone_size: NA
j_call: TRBJ1-2

cdr3_aa: CASSESRDRYGYTF
cdr3_nt: TGCGCCAGCAGTGAGTCGCGGGACCGTTATGGCTACACCTTC
v_call: TRBV10-1
cdr3_length: 14
d_call: NA
clone_size: NA
j_call: TRBJ1-2

cdr3_aa: CASSLERVRYGYTF
cdr3_nt: TGTGCCAGCAGCTTGGAGAGGGTCAGGTATGGCTACACCTTC
v_call: TRBV5-6
cdr3_length: 14
d_call: NA
clone_size: NA
j_call: TRBJ1-2

cdr3_aa: CAWRGGNAGNTIYF
cdr3_nt: TGTGCCTGGAGGGGAGGGAACGCTGGAAACACCATATATTTT
v_call: TRBV30
cdr3_length: 14
d_call: NA
clone_size: NA
j_call: TRBJ1-3

cdr3_aa: CASSPGQGSDYGYTF
cdr3_nt: TGTGCCAGTAGTCCGGGACAGGGGAGCGACTATGGCTACACCTTC
v_call: TRBV19
cdr3_length: 15
d_call: TRBD1
clone_size: NA
j_call: TRBJ1-2

cdr3_aa: CASSLTQGGYGYTF
cdr3_nt: TGTGCCAGCAGCTTAACTCAGGGGGGCTATGGCTACACCTTC
v_call: TRBV7-9
cdr3_length: 14
d_call: TRBD1
clone_size: NA
j_call: TRBJ1-2

cdr3_aa: CASSEGTVGYTF
cdr3_nt: TGTGCCAGCAGTGAAGGGACAGTTGGCTACACCTTC
v_call: TRBV6-1
cdr3_length: 12
d_call: NA
clone_size: once
j_call: TRBJ1-2

cdr3_aa: CASGIQASPLHF
cdr3_nt: TGTGCCAGCGGTATACAGGCTTCACCCCTCCACTTT
v_call: TRBV6-5
cdr3_length: 12
d_call: NA
clone_size: few
j_call: TRBJ1-6

cdr3_aa: CAWSSGVDGYEKLFF
cdr3_nt: TGTGCCTGGAGTTCAGGGGTTGATGGGTATGAAAAACTGTTTTTT
v_call: TRBV30
cdr3_length: 15
d_call: NA
clone_size: once
j_call: TRBJ1-4

cdr3_aa: CASSLTGGEEKLFF
cdr3_nt: TGTGCCAGCAGCTTAACCGGGGGAGAGGAAAAACTGTTTTTT
v_call: TRBV11-2
cdr3_length: 14
d_call: NA
clone_size: NA
j_call: TRBJ1-4

cdr3_aa: CASSLGGVGAGGTQYF
cdr3_nt: TGTGCCAGCAGTTTAGGCGGAGTTGGGGCGGGAGGGACCCAGTACTTC
v_call: TRBV27
cdr3_length: 16
d_call: TRBD2
clone_size: NA
j_call: TRBJ2-5

cdr3_aa: CASSYRRGLQPQHF
cdr3_nt: TGTGCCAGCAGTTACAGGAGGGGGCTTCAGCCCCAGCATTTT
v_call: TRBV6-5
cdr3_length: 14
d_call: TRBD1
clone_size: once
j_call: TRBJ1-5

cdr3_aa: CASSRGGYEQYF
cdr3_nt: TGTGCCAGCTCCCGGGGGGGGTACGAGCAGTACTTC
v_call: TRBV3-1/TRBV3-2
cdr3_length: 12
d_call: TRBD2
clone_size: NA
j_call: TRBJ2-7

cdr3_aa: CASRSSTDTQYF
cdr3_nt: TGTGCCAGCAGGTCTAGCACAGATACGCAGTATTTT
v_call: TRBV12-3/TRBV12-4
cdr3_length: 12
d_call: NA
clone_size: NA
j_call: TRBJ2-3